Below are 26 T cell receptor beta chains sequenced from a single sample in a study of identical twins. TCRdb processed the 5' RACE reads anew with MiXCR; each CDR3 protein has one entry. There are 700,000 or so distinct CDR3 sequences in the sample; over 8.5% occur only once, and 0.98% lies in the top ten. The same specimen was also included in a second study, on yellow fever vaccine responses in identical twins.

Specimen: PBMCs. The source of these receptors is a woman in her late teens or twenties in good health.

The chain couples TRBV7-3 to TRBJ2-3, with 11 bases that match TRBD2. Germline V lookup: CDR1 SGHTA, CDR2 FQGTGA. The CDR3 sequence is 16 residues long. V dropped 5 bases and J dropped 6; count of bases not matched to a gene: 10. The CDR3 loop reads CASSPTRLAGTDTQYF. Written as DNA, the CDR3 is TGTGCCAGCAGCCCGACCCGACTAGCGGGGACGGATACGCAGTATTTT.

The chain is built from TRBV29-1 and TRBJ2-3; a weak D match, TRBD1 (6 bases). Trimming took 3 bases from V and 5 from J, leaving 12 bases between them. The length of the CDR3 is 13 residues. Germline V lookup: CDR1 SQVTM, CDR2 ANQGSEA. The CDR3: CSVDQGSGDTQYF. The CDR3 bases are TGCAGCGTTGACCAGGGGTCAGGAGATACGCAGTATTTT.

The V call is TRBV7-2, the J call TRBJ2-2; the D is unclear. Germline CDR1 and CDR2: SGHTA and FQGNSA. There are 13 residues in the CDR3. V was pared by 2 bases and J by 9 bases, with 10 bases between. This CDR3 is CASSLSSDRELFF. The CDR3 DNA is TGTGCCAGCAGCTTAAGTTCGGATCGGGAGCTGTTTTTT. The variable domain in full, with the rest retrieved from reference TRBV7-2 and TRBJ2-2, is GAGVSQSPSNKVTEKGKDVELRCDPISGHTALYWYRQSLGQGLEFLIYFQGNSAPDKSGLPSDRFSAERTGGSVSTLTIQRTQQEDSAVYLCASSLSSDRELFFGEGSRLTVL.

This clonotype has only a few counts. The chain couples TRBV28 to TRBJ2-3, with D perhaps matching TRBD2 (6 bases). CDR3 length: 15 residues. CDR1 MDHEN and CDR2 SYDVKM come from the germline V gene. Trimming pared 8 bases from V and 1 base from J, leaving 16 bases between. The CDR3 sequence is CASGGREAGTDTQYF. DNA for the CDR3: TGTGCCAGCGGGGGTAGGGAGGCGGGCACAGATACGCAGTATTTT.

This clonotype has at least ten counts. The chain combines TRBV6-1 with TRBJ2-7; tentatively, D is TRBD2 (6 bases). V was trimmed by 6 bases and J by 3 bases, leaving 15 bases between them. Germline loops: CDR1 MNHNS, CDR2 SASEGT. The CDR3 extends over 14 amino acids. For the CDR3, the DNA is TGTGCCAGCAGCCCGAGGAGGGGAGGCTACGAGCAGTACTTC. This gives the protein CASSPRRGGYEQYF.

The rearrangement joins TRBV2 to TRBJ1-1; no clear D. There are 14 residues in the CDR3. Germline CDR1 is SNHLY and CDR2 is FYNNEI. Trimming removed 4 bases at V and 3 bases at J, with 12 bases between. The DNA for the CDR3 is TGTGCCAGCAGTGGGGAGGGCTCGGACACTGAAGCTTTCTTT. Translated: CASSGEGSDTEAFF.

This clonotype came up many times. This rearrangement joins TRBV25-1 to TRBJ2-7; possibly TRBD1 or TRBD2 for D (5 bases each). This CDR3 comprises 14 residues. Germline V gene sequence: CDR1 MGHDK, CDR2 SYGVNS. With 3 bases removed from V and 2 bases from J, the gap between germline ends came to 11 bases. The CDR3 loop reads CASSDGGPTYEQYF. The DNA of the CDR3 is TGTGCCAGCAGTGATGGGGGTCCGACCTACGAGCAGTACTTC.

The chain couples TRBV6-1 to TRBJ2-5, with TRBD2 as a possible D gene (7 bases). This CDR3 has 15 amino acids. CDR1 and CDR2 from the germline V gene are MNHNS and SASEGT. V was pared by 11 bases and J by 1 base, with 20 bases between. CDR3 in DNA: TGTGCCGGAGGGACGGGGGGCGGGCGCCAAGAGACCCAGTACTTC. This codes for CAGGTGGGRQETQYF.

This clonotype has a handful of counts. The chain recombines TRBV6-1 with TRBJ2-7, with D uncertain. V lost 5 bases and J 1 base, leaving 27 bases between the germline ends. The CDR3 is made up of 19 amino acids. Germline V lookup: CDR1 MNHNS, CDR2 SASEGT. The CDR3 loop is CASSPRKRFRPGDSYEQYF. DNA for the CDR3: TGTGCCAGCAGTCCGAGGAAAAGGTTTCGTCCCGGAGATTCCTACGAGCAGTACTTC.

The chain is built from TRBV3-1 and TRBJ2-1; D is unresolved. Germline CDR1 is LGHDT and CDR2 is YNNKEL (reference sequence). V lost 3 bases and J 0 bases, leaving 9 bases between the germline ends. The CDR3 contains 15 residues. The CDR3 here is CASSHSPFSYNEQFF. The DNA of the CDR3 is TGTGCCAGCAGCCACAGCCCTTTCTCCTACAATGAGCAGTTCTTC.

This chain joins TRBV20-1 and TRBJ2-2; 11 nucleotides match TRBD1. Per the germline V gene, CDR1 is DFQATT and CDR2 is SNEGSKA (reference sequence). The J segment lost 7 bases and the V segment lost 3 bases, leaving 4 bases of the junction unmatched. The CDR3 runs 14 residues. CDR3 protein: CSASGQGAVGELFF. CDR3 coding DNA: TGCAGTGCTAGTGGACAGGGGGCGGTCGGGGAGCTGTTTTTT.

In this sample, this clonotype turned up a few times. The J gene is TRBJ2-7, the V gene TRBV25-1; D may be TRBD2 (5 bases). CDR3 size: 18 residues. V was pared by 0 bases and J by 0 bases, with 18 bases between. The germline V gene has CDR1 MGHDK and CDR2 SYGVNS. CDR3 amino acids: CASSEYKTEDLSSYEQYF. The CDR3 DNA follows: TGTGCCAGCAGTGAATATAAAACGGAGGACCTCAGCTCCTACGAGCAGTACTTC.

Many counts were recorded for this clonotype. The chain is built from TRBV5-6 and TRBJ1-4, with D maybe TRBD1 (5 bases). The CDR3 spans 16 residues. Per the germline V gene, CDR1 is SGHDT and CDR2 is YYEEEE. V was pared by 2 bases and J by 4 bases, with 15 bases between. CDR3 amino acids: CASSFRLQANNEKLFF. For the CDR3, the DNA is TGTGCCAGCAGCTTTCGATTACAGGCAAATAATGAAAAACTGTTTTTT.

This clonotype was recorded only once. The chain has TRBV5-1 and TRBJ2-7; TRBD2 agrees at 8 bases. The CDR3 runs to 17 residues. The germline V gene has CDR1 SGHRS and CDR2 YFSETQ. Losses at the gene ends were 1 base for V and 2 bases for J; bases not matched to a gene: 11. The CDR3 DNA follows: TGCGCCAGCAGCTTGAGTCCCAAGCGGGAGACCGCCTACGAGCAGTACTTC. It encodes CASSLSPKRETAYEQYF. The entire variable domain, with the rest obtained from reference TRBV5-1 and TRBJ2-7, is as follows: KAGVTQTPRYLIKTRGQQVTLSCSPISGHRSVSWYQQTPGQGLQFLFEYFSETQRNKGNFPGRFSGRQFSNSRSEMNVSTLELGDSALYLCASSLSPKRETAYEQYFGPGTRLTVT.

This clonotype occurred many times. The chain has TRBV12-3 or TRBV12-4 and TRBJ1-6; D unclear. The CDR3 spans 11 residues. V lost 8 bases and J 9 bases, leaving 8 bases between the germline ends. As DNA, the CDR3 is TGTGCCAGCCGCGATCGTTCACCCCTCCACTTT. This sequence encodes CASRDRSPLHF.

CDR3 DNA sequence: TGTGCCAGCAGCTTAGTGGGAAACTACAATGAGCAGTTCTTC. Translated, it gives CASSLVGNYNEQFF. The V call is TRBV7-2, the J call TRBJ2-1; no definite D call. Germline assignment: CDR1 SGHTA and CDR2 FQGNSA. Trimming shortened V by 1 base and J by 3 bases, and 7 bases separated the two germline ends. CDR3 length: 14 residues.

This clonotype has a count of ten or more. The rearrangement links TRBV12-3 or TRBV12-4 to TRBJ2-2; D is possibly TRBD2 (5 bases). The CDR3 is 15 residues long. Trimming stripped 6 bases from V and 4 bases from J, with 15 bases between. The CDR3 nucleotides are TGTGCCAGCAGCTCCACCCGCGGGTTCACCGGGGAGCTGTTTTTT. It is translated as CASSSTRGFTGELFF.

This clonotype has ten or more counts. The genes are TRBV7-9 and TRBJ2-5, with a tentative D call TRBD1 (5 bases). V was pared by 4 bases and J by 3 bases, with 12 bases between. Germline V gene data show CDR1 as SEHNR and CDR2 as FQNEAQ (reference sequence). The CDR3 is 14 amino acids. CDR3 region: CASSSLGREETQYF. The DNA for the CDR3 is TGTGCCAGCAGCTCGCTAGGCAGGGAAGAGACCCAGTACTTC.

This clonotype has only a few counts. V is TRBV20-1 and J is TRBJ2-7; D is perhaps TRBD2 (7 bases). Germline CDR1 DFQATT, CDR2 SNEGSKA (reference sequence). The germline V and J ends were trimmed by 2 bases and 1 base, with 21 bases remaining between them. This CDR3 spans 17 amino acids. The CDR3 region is CSARQGGGPPFSYEQYF. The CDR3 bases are TGCAGTGCTAGACAGGGAGGGGGGCCTCCCTTTTCCTACGAGCAGTACTTC.

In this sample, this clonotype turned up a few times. CDR3 in amino acids: CASSAELAGGPYEQYF. In DNA form, the CDR3 reads TGTGCCAGCAGCGCCGAGCTAGCGGGAGGGCCTTACGAGCAGTACTTC. This chain joins TRBV14 and TRBJ2-7; 12 positions match TRBD2. The CDR3 length is 16 residues. CDR1 and CDR2 from the germline V gene are SGHDN and FVKESK. V lost 5 bases and J lost 4; bases outside the gene matches: 9.

CDR3 region: CASSFRTDYNEQFF. CDR3 sequence (DNA): TGTGCCAGCAGCTTCCGGACAGACTACAATGAGCAGTTCTTC. This sequence joins TRBV13 and TRBJ2-1, with D possibly matching TRBD1 (6 bases). The CDR3 spans 14 residues. V shed 3 bases and J shed 3 bases, with 9 bases lying between them. The germline V gene has CDR1 PRHDT and CDR2 FYEKMQ (reference sequence). Full variable domain (rest looked up from reference TRBV13 and TRBJ2-1): AAGVIQSPRHLIKEKRETATLKCYPIPRHDTVYWYQQGPGQDPQFLISFYEKMQSDKGSIPDRFSAQQFSDYHSELNMSSLELGDSALYFCASSFRTDYNEQFFGPGTRLTVL.

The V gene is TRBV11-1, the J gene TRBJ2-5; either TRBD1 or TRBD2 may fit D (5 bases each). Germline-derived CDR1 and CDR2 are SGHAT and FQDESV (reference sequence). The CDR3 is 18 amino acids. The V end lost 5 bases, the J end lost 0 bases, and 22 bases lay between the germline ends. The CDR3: CASSRPLPTGPYQETQYF. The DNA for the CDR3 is TGTGCCAGCAGCCGCCCTCTCCCGACGGGGCCGTACCAAGAGACCCAGTACTTC.

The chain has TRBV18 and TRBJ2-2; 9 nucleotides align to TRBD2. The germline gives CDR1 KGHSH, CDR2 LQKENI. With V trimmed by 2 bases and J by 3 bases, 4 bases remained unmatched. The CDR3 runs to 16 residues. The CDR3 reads CASSPALAGYTGELFF. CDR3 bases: TGTGCCAGCTCACCAGCCCTAGCGGGATACACCGGGGAGCTGTTTTTT.

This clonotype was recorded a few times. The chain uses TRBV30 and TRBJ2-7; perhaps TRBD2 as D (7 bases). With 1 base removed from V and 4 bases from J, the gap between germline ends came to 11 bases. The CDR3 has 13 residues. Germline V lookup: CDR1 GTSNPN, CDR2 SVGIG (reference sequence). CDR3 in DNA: TGTGCCTGGAGTGCGGGGGGCAGTTACGAGCAGTACTTC. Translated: CAWSAGGSYEQYF.

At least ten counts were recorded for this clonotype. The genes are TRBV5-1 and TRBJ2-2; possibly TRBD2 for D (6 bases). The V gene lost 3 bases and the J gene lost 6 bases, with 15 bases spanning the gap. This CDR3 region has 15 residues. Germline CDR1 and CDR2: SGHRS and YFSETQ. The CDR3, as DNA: TGCGCCAGCAGCTCGAGGGGAGGCCAGGCCGGGGAGCTGTTTTTT. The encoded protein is CASSSRGGQAGELFF.

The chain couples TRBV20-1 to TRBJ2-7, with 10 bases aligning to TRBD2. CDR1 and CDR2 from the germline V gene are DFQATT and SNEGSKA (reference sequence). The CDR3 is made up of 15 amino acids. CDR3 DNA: TGCTTTGCTAGGGAGCTAGCGGGAGACTCCTACGAGCAGTACTTC. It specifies CFARELAGDSYEQYF.